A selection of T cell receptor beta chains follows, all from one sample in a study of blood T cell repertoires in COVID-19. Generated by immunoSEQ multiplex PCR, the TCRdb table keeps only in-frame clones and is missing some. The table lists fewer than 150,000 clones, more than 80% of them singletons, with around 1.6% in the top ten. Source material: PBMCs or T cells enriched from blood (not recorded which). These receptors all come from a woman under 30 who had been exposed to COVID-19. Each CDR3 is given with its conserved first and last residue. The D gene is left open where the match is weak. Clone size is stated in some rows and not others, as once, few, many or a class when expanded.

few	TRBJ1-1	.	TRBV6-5	CASTRRVNTEAFF	TGTGCCAGCACCCGACGGGTGAACACTGAAGCTTTCTTT
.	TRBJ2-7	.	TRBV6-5	CASRSPGGEQYF	TGTGCCAGCAGGTCCCCCGGCGGAGAGCAGTACTTC
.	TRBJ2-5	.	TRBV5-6	CASSGRQETQYF	TGTGCCAGCAGTGGGCGCCAAGAGACCCAGTACTTC
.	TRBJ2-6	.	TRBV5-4	CASSLSRGGGANVLTF	TGTGCCAGCAGCTTGTCCAGGGGTGGTGGGGCCAACGTCCTGACTTTC
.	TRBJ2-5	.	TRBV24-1	CATSDSRRLQETQYF	TGTGCCACCAGTGATTCGCGGCGGCTGCAAGAGACCCAGTACTTC
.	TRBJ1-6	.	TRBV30	CAWSVQSNSPLHF	TGTGCCTGGAGTGTTCAGTCTAATTCACCCCTCCACTTT
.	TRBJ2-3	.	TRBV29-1	CSVPPGVADTQYF	TGCAGCGTCCCCCCAGGGGTGGCAGATACGCAGTATTTT
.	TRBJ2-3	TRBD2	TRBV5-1	CASSVTGTSVRSTDTQYF	TGCGCCAGCAGCGTAACCGGGACTAGCGTAAGAAGCACAGATACGCAGTATTTT
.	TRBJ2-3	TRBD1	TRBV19	CASSIIPGQGARDTQYF	TGTGCCAGTAGTATAATCCCCGGGCAGGGGGCCAGGGATACGCAGTATTTT
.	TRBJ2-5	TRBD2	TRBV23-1	CASSPTGLAGVYETQYF	TGCGCCAGCAGTCCGACGGGACTAGCGGGAGTCTACGAGACCCAGTACTTC
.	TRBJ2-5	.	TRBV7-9	CASSLPRTEQETQYF	TGTGCCAGCAGCTTACCGCGGACAGAGCAAGAGACCCAGTACTTC
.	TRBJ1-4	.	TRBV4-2	CASSRQQNTNEKLFF	TGTGCCAGCAGCCGTCAACAGAATACAAATGAAAAACTGTTTTTT
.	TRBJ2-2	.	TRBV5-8	CASSWGDGVIPGELFF	TGTGCCAGCAGCTGGGGGGACGGAGTTATTCCCGGGGAGCTGTTTTTT
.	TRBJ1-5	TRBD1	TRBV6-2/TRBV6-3	CASSYYDRAQGPQPQHF	TGTGCCAGCAGTTACTATGACAGGGCGCAAGGACCTCAGCCCCAGCATTTT
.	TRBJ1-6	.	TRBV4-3	CASSSHVRGSYNSPLHF	TGCGCCAGCAGCTCGCACGTCAGGGGATCCTATAATTCACCCCTCCACTTT
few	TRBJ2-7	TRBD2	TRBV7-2	CASSLWAGGPSNEQYF	TGTGCCAGCAGCTTGTGGGCGGGAGGGCCTAGCAACGAGCAGTACTTC
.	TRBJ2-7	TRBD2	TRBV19	CASSRLAGVGSYEQYF	TGTGCCAGTAGTCGTCTAGCGGGAGTCGGCTCCTACGAGCAGTACTTC
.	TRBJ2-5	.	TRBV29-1	CSVAMQAVRLETQYF	TGCAGCGTTGCGATGCAGGCCGTACGGTTGGAGACCCAGTACTTC
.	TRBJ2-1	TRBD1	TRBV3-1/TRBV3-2	CASSQGQGSYNEQFF	TGTGCCAGCAGCCAAGGACAGGGCAGCTACAATGAGCAGTTCTTC
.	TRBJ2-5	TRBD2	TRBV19	CASSVAGEYQETQYF	TGTGCCAGTTCAGTAGCGGGAGAGTACCAAGAGACCCAGTACTTC
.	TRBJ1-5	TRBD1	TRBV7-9	CASSSNYRGNNQPQHF	TGTGCCAGCAGCTCAAATTACAGGGGGAACAATCAGCCCCAGCATTTT
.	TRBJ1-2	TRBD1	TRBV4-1	CASSPTGAQGGYTF	TGCGCCAGCAGTCCCACAGGGGCCCAGGGTGGCTACACCTTC
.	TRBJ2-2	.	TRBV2	CASKYISGDTGELFF	TGTGCCAGCAAGTATATAAGCGGAGACACCGGGGAGCTGTTTTTT
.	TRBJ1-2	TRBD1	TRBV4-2	CASSQPQGAGGYTF	TGTGCCAGCAGCCAACCTCAGGGGGCTGGTGGCTACACCTTC
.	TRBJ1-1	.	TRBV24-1	CATRGPEAFF	TGTGCCACCAGGGGCCCAGAAGCTTTCTTT
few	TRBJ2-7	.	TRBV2	CASSELGQSSYEQYF	TGTGCCAGCAGTGAATTAGGACAGAGCTCCTACGAGCAGTACTTC
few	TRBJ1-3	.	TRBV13	CASSQSYSGNTIYF	TGTGCCAGCAGCCAATCCTACTCTGGAAACACCATATATTTT
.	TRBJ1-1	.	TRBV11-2	CATSSGGRTEAFF	TGTGCCACCTCGTCGGGAGGGCGGACTGAAGCTTTCTTT
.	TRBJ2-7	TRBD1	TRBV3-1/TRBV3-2	CASSRGQGSNEQYF	TGTGCCAGCAGTCGAGGACAGGGTTCGAACGAGCAGTACTTC
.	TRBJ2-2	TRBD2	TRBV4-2	CASSRAWASGRKGATVGTGELFF	TGTGCCAGCAGCCGGGCGTGGGCTAGCGGGAGAAAAGGGGCTACAGTTGGCACCGGGGAGCTGTTTTTT
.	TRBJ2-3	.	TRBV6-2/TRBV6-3	CASSLGGTTDTQYF	TGTGCCAGCAGTTTGGGGGGAACCACAGATACGCAGTATTTT
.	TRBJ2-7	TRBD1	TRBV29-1	CSVEDPRGLSYEQYF	TGCAGCGTTGAAGACCCCAGGGGGCTCTCCTACGAGCAGTACTTC
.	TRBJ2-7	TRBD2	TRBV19	CASRGTSGSVKQYF	TGTGCCAGTAGAGGGACTAGCGGGAGTGTCAAGCAGTACTTC
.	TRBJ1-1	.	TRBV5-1	CASSSQGYSSNTEAFF	TGCGCCAGCAGTTCTCAGGGATATAGTAGTAACACTGAAGCTTTCTTT
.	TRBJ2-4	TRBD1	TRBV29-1	CSVAGTATKNIQYF	TGCAGCGTCGCTGGGACAGCGACCAAAAACATTCAGTACTTC
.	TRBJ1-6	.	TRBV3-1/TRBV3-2	CASSQAGNSPLHF	TGTGCCAGCAGCCAGGCGGGGAATTCACCCCTCCACTTT
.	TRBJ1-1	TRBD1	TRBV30	CAGTGQGWNEAFF	TGTGCCGGTACGGGACAGGGATGGAATGAAGCTTTCTTT
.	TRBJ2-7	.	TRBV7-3	CASSSPPRGYEQYF	TGTGCCAGCAGCTCGCCGCCGAGAGGGTACGAGCAGTACTTC
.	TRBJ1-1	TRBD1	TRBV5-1	CASSLGQGVLNTEAFF	TGCGCCAGCAGCTTGGGACAGGGGGTATTGAACACTGAAGCTTTCTTT
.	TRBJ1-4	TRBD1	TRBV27	CASAANRGNEKLFF	TGTGCCAGCGCCGCTAACAGGGGAAATGAAAAACTGTTTTTT
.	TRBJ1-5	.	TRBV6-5	CASSFHEMQPQHF	TGTGCCAGCAGTTTTCATGAGATGCAGCCCCAGCATTTT
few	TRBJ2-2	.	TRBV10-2	CASRPPGTGELFF	TGCGCCAGCAGACCGCCGGGTACCGGGGAGCTGTTTTTT
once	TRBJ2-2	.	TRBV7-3	CASSPRAPIGNTGELFF	TGTGCCAGCAGCCCAAGAGCGCCGATTGGGAACACCGGGGAGCTGTTTTTT
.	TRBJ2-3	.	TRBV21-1	CASSKSTISGRPDTDTQYF	TGTGCCAGCAGCAAATCTACGATTAGCGGGAGGCCCGACACAGATACGCAGTATTTT
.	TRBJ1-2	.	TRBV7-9	CASSLTAVGVVANYGYTF	TGTGCCAGCAGCTTGACAGCAGTCGGTGTCGTAGCTAACTATGGCTACACCTTC
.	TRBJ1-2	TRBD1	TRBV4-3	CASSQDAGGGYGYTF	TGCGCCAGCAGCCAAGACGCAGGGGGCGGCTATGGCTACACCTTC
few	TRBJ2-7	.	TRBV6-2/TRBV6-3	CASSPRDISLYEQYF	TGTGCCAGCAGTCCCCGCGACATAAGTCTCTACGAGCAGTACTTC
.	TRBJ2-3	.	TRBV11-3	CASSHRGFQGTDTQYF	TGTGCCAGCAGCCATAGGGGATTTCAGGGTACAGATACGCAGTATTTT
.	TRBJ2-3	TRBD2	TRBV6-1	CASSARLLAGLTDTQYF	TGTGCCAGCAGTGCCAGACTACTAGCGGGACTCACAGATACGCAGTATTTT
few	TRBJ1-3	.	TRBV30	CAWSWGHSGNTIYF	TGTGCCTGGAGTTGGGGACACTCTGGAAACACCATATATTTT
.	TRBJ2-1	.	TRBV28	CASIRKGSFYNEQFF	TGTGCCAGCATCCGGAAGGGGTCCTTCTACAATGAGCAGTTCTTC